Reported below is one T cell receptor beta chain. The antigen remains unidentified. This sample is drawn from a study of a mutant IDH1 vaccine in newly diagnosed glioma. Study as a whole: Patients had eight vaccinations, in weeks 1, 3, 5, 7, 11, 15, 19 and 23.

Generated by immunoSEQ multiplex PCR, the TCRdb table keeps only in-frame clones and is missing some. Of about 50,000 clones detected, 80% to 90% appear once; the ten largest clones hold nearly 7.5%. Sample time point: week 5, during vaccination. Vaccine doses each comprised 300 ug of mutant IDH1 20-mer peptide, with topical imiquimod. The sequencing used PBMCs, collected from a glioma patient whose treatment included an IDH1 peptide vaccine. The source of this sequence is a woman between 50 and 59 years old with glioma.

In nucleotides, the CDR3 is TGTGCCAGCTCACCCGAGGCCCGCCGGGCCCAGCATTTT. Translating it yields CASSPEARRAQHF. The gene calls are TRBV18 and TRBJ1-5; D is undetermined. Per the germline V gene, CDR1 is KGHSH and CDR2 is LQKENI. Between the trimmed V and J ends, which lost 3 bases and 11 bases, there was a span of 14 bases. This CDR3 contains 13 residues.